This T cell receptor (beta chain) is drawn from a study of shared clonotypes between healthy human individuals. Notes on the study in general: Generally, estimated richness proved larger in naive subsets than it did in memory subsets. Non-shared clonotypes had lower generation probabilities than clonotypes shared by all four sorted-subset donors.

Naivety among CD8 cells was defined by CD45RO negativity and positive CCR7 selection, thereby excluding terminally differentiated effector memory CD45RA+ cells. Produced via immunoSEQ multiplex PCR; TCRdb's table is partial and in-frame only. The table has 750,000 to 1,000,000 clones, 80% to 95% seen once; the top ten hold less than 25%. There are 11 residues in the CDR3. V lost 6 bases and J lost 6, with 8 bases in between. Germline V CDR1 and CDR2: MDHEN, SYDVKM. Points on this clone: Its antigen is unidentified.

The sample taken for sequencing was naive CD8+ T cells sorted from blood. V and J are TRBV28 and TRBJ1-2, with D unclear. The receptor was isolated from a man aged 25-45 years in good health. As DNA, the CDR3 is TGTGCCAGCAGCCCCTCCGATGGCTACACCTTC. This sequence encodes CASSPSDGYTF.